These 28 T cell receptor beta chains came from one sample sequenced in a study of Ad26.COV2.S vaccination and SARS-CoV-2 variants. Treatment specified: some 19 received Ad26.COV2.S at low or high dose, single or two shots; five or six received placebo; per-sample allocation not given. Specimen acquisition occurred on day 63 following the initial vaccine or placebo injection. Sequenced by immunoSEQ multiplex PCR; TCRdb stores in-frame clones only, minus some. The top ten clones hold roughly 10% of a sample with 200,000 to 300,000 clones, 70% to 90% of them seen once. This sample comprised peripheral blood, obtained in a trial of Ad26.COV2.S vaccine versus placebo. The receptors originated from a person between 18 and 65 years old who received the Ad26.COV2.S COVID-19 vaccine or a placebo.

This clone has only a few counts. The chain recombines TRBV7-8 with TRBJ1-3, with no clear D. V was clipped by 4 bases and J by 0 bases, with 4 bases between them. This CDR3 comprises 13 residues. The germline V gene encodes CDR1 SGHVS and CDR2 FQNEAQ. The CDR3 DNA sequence: TGTGCCAGCAGCTCGACCTCTGGAAACACCATATATTTT. This sequence encodes CASSSTSGNTIYF.

The chain links TRBV4-2 to TRBJ2-3, with D unresolved. CDR3 length equals 14 residues. V was pared by 1 base and J by 6 bases, with 11 bases between. The germline V gene has CDR1 LGHNA and CDR2 YNFKEQ. DNA for the CDR3: TGTGCCAGCAGCCAAGCGGTGGACGGGGATACGCAGTATTTT. Its translation: CASSQAVDGDTQYF.

About this clone itself: A read error may produce the germline difference seen at one junction end. The chain recombines TRBV28 with TRBJ2-5; 10 positions match TRBD1. Germline CDR1 is MDHEN and CDR2 is SYDVKM. The CDR3 sequence is 12 residues long. This CDR3 reads CASSSPGTGVDF. In nucleotides, the CDR3 is TGTGCCAGCAGTTCCCCCGGGACAGGGGTCGACTTC. Based on the CDR3 plus reference TRBV28 and TRBJ2-5, the full variable domain is DVKVTQSSRYLVKRTGEKVFLECVQDMDHENMFWYRQDPGLGLRLIYFSYDVKMKEKGDIPEGYSVSREKKERFSLILESASTNQTSMYLCASSSPGTGVDFGPGTRLLVL.

The rearrangement uses TRBV2 and TRBJ1-3; D not resolved. The CDR3 covers 12 residues. V was shortened by 8 bases and J by 3 bases, with 8 bases between the two germline ends. Per the germline V gene, CDR1 is SNHLY and CDR2 is FYNNEI. CDR3 in DNA: TGTGCCAGCGTGGGGAATGGAAACACCATATATTTT. This sequence encodes CASVGNGNTIYF.

This clone turned up a few times. This chain joins TRBV27 and TRBJ2-7, with D perhaps TRBD1 or TRBD2 (5 bases each). The CDR3 is 17 amino acids. Germline CDR1 and CDR2: MNHEY and SMNVEV (reference sequence). The V end lost 3 bases, the J end lost 0 bases, and 18 bases lay between the germline ends. The CDR3 reads CASSFLGTSSSSYEQYF. In DNA form, the CDR3 reads TGTGCCAGCAGTTTCCTCGGGACGTCTTCGAGCTCCTACGAGCAGTACTTC.

The chain uses TRBV4-1 and TRBJ2-7; unclear D gene. Germline-derived CDR1 and CDR2 are MGHRA and YSYEKL. Trimming shortened V by 0 bases and J by 0 bases, and 9 bases separated the two germline ends. This CDR3 region has 15 residues. CDR3 region: CASSQDGKSSYEQYF. The CDR3 DNA reads TGCGCCAGCAGCCAAGATGGAAAGTCCTCCTACGAGCAGTACTTC.

This chain connects TRBV28 to TRBJ2-5; 8 nucleotides match TRBD1. Trimming removed 5 bases from V and 5 bases from J; junction bases left unmatched: 10. Germline CDR1 MDHEN, CDR2 SYDVKM. The CDR3 runs to 15 residues. CDR3 coding DNA: TGTGCCAGCAGTCACCCAAGGACAGGGAGGGAGACCCAGTACTTC. Its protein product is CASSHPRTGRETQYF.

This chain's CDR3 is CASSASDRVRSEQYF. Here the CDR3 DNA reads TGTGCCAGCAGCGCCTCGGACAGGGTTCGGAGCGAGCAGTACTTC. The chain carries TRBV11-2 and TRBJ2-7; 8 bases are a match to TRBD1. This CDR3 region has 15 residues. V was clipped by 5 bases and J by 6 bases; unmatched bases: 12. From germline, CDR1 is SGHAT and CDR2 FQNNGV.

The table lists this clone with a count of one. The chain combines TRBV19 with TRBJ2-5; D gene ambiguous. There are 13 residues in the CDR3. CDR1 and CDR2 from the germline V gene are LNHDA and SQIVND (reference sequence). V lost 0 bases and J lost 9, with 11 bases in between. Written as DNA, the CDR3 is TGTGCCAGTAGTATAGAAGCAGCTCGCCCCCAGTACTTC. As protein: CASSIEAARPQYF.

This sequence joins TRBV5-1 and TRBJ2-1, with 7 bases fitting TRBD2. The CDR3 has 14 residues. Losses at the gene ends were 1 base for V and 7 bases for J; bases not matched to a gene: 5. Germline V CDR1 and CDR2: SGHRS, YFSETQ. The CDR3 region has the DNA TGCGCCAGCAGCTTGCGGGGAGGGTTTAATGAGCAGTTCTTC. Its protein product is CASSLRGGFNEQFF.

The chain joins TRBV10-3 to TRBJ1-4; possibly TRBD1 for D (6 bases). The germline V and J ends were trimmed by 2 bases and 3 bases, with 7 bases remaining between them. This CDR3 spans 14 amino acids. The V gene's germline CDR1 is ENHRY and CDR2 SYGVKD. CDR3 nucleotide sequence: TGTGCCATCAGTGAGAGGGGGGCTAATGAAAAACTGTTTTTT. This codes for CAISERGANEKLFF.

J is TRBJ2-3 and V is TRBV3-1 (or the pseudogene TRBV3-2); 7 bases map to TRBD2. Germline-derived CDR1 and CDR2 are LGHDT and YNNKEL (reference sequence). The ends lost 0 bases at V and 5 bases at J; junction bases unmatched: 8. The CDR3 totals 16 residues. This CDR3 is CASSQDETGGVDTQYF. CDR3 sequence (DNA): TGTGCCAGCAGCCAAGACGAGACGGGAGGTGTAGATACGCAGTATTTT.

The chain employs TRBV5-1 and TRBJ2-3; no clear D. The germline V gene encodes CDR1 SGHRS and CDR2 YFSETQ. The CDR3 runs 17 residues. The V and J ends lost 0 bases and 1 base respectively, with 15 bases between them. In DNA form, the CDR3 reads TGCGCCAGCAGCTTGGCCTCAACGGCCCTACGCACAGATACGCAGTATTTT. Encoded protein: CASSLASTALRTDTQYF. The complete variable domain, with remaining parts taken from reference TRBV5-1 and TRBJ2-3, reads KAGVTQTPRYLIKTRGQQVTLSCSPISGHRSVSWYQQTPGQGLQFLFEYFSETQRNKGNFPGRFSGRQFSNSRSEMNVSTLELGDSALYLCASSLASTALRTDTQYFGPGTRLTVL.

V is TRBV11-2 and J is TRBJ2-7, with a weak D call TRBD1 (5 bases). V gave up 0 bases and J gave up 0 bases, with 9 bases separating them. The CDR3 runs to 15 residues. The germline V gene encodes CDR1 SGHAT and CDR2 FQNNGV. In DNA form, the CDR3 reads TGTGCCAGCAGCTTAGATTTGACAGTCTCCTACGAGCAGTACTTC. It specifies CASSLDLTVSYEQYF.

This chain links TRBV7-9 with TRBJ2-4; the D call may be TRBD1 or TRBD2 (5 bases each). Trimming left V 3 bases short and J 8 bases short, with 14 bases between. This CDR3 is built from 14 residues. CDR1 is SEHNR and CDR2 is FQNEAQ in the germline V gene (reference sequence). CDR3 coding DNA: TGTGCCAGCAGCTTCCGTGGGGGTTACGACATTCAGTACTTC. This gives the protein CASSFRGGYDIQYF.

The genes are TRBV6-5 and TRBJ2-7, with 9 bases fitting TRBD2. This CDR3 region has 14 residues. The junction had 6 bases not matched to a gene; V was cut back by 7 bases and J by 2 bases. CDR1 MNHEY and CDR2 SVGAGI come from the germline V gene. The CDR3: CASKNSGGTYEQYF. CDR3 in DNA: TGTGCCAGCAAAAATAGCGGGGGAACCTACGAGCAGTACTTC.

J is TRBJ1-3 and V is TRBV10-3; D call uncertain. Germline CDR1 and CDR2: ENHRY and SYGVKD. Trimming left V 7 bases short and J 0 bases short, with 10 bases between. The CDR3 covers 14 residues. As DNA, the CDR3 is TGTGCCATCAACCAGGACCTCTCTGGAAACACCATATATTTT. Translating it yields CAINQDLSGNTIYF.

The chain carries TRBV19 and TRBJ1-3; TRBD1 aligns across 7 bases. V trimming: 10 bases; J trimming: 0 bases; junction bases outside the gene matches: 12. The germline V gene encodes CDR1 LNHDA and CDR2 SQIVND (reference sequence). The CDR3 spans 16 residues. The CDR3 sequence: CATDRDSKFSGNTIYF. In DNA form, the CDR3 reads TGTGCCACCGACCGGGACAGCAAATTCTCTGGAAACACCATATATTTT.

This clone was picked up one time. The chain uses TRBV6-1 and TRBJ1-2; D gene uncertain. The CDR3 has 13 amino acids. V was cut by 0 bases and J by 4 bases, with 6 bases left in between. Germline assignment: CDR1 MNHNS and CDR2 SASEGT. The CDR3 reads CASSEATAYGYTF. CDR3 sequence (DNA): TGTGCCAGCAGTGAAGCAACAGCCTATGGCTACACCTTC.

J is TRBJ2-7 and V is TRBV5-1; TRBD1 or TRBD2 may be the D gene (5 bases each). CDR3 length: 15 amino acids. In germline, CDR1 is SGHRS, CDR2 YFSETQ. Trimming left V 4 bases short and J 4 bases short, with 18 bases between. In DNA form, the CDR3 reads TGCGCCAGCAGCGGATCCGGGACGGGCGCGTACGAGCAGTACTTC. Its protein product is CASSGSGTGAYEQYF. Full variable domain (remainder filled in from reference TRBV5-1 and TRBJ2-7): KAGVTQTPRYLIKTRGQQVTLSCSPISGHRSVSWYQQTPGQGLQFLFEYFSETQRNKGNFPGRFSGRQFSNSRSEMNVSTLELGDSALYLCASSGSGTGAYEQYFGPGTRLTVT.

The rearrangement uses TRBV20-1 and TRBJ1-5, with no clear D. The CDR3 runs to 15 residues. V lost 3 bases and J 5 bases, leaving 17 bases between the germline ends. The germline CDR1 and CDR2 sequences are DFQATT and SNEGSKA (reference sequence). The CDR3 nucleotides read TGCAGTGCTAGTCGGTGGACTACAGACGATCAGCCCCAGCATTTT. Protein sequence: CSASRWTTDDQPQHF.

The chain carries TRBV24-1 and TRBJ2-1; TRBD1 is a possible D gene (6 bases). Germline V gives CDR1 KGHDR, CDR2 SFDVKD. Deletions cut 4 bases from V and 4 bases from J, with 10 bases between. The CDR3 contains 14 residues. In DNA, the CDR3 is TGTGCCACCAGTGAATTTGGACAGTACAATGAGCAGTTCTTC. It translates to CATSEFGQYNEQFF.

A few counts support this clone. The V and J genes are TRBV5-1 and TRBJ2-3; D gene unclear. CDR3 length: 12 residues. From germline, CDR1 is SGHRS and CDR2 YFSETQ. V dropped 3 bases and J dropped 2 bases, with 4 bases sitting between them. The CDR3 reads CASSYDTDTQYF. The CDR3 region has the DNA TGCGCCAGCAGCTATGACACAGATACGCAGTATTTT.

The chain combines TRBV5-1 with TRBJ2-2; D call uncertain. Germline values: CDR1 SGHRS, CDR2 YFSETQ. This CDR3 region has 13 residues. Trimming removed 2 bases at V and 3 bases at J, with 5 bases between. The CDR3 region has the DNA TGCGCCAGCAGCTTTCGGGACACCGGGGAGCTGTTTTTT. The encoded protein is CASSFRDTGELFF. Complete variable domain (other parts from reference TRBV5-1 and TRBJ2-2): KAGVTQTPRYLIKTRGQQVTLSCSPISGHRSVSWYQQTPGQGLQFLFEYFSETQRNKGNFPGRFSGRQFSNSRSEMNVSTLELGDSALYLCASSFRDTGELFFGEGSRLTVL.

This chain uses TRBV5-1 with TRBJ2-3; tentative D call: TRBD2 (6 bases). The CDR3 is made up of 15 amino acids. Germline V gene data show CDR1 as SGHRS and CDR2 as YFSETQ. The V end lost 6 bases, the J end lost 3 bases, and 17 bases lay between the germline ends. The CDR3 reads CASTLGGVSTDTQYF. CDR3 bases: TGCGCCAGCACCCTAGGAGGGGTTTCAACAGATACGCAGTATTTT.

The CDR3 is CASSLRLAGSLRKLNIQYF. The CDR3, as DNA: TGTGCCAGCAGTCTTAGGCTAGCGGGGTCTCTACGCAAGTTAAACATTCAGTACTTC. V and J are TRBV7-9 and TRBJ2-4, with 9 positions matching TRBD2. Germline CDR1 SEHNR, CDR2 FQNEAQ (reference sequence). The length of the CDR3 is 19 residues. Losses at the gene ends were 6 bases for V and 6 bases for J; bases not matched to a gene: 21. The whole variable domain, remainder taken from reference TRBV7-9 and TRBJ2-4, is DTGVSQNPRHKITKRGQNVTFRCDPISEHNRLYWYRQTLGQGPEFLTYFQNEAQLEKSRLLSDRFSAERPKGSFSTLEIQRTEQGDSAMYLCASSLRLAGSLRKLNIQYFGAGTRLSVL.

J is TRBJ2-2 and V is TRBV5-1; TRBD2 aligns across 9 bases. Germline values: CDR1 SGHRS, CDR2 YFSETQ. The length of the CDR3 is 15 residues. Trimming removed 3 bases from V and 4 bases from J; junction bases left unmatched: 4. DNA for the CDR3: TGCGCCAGCAGCTCTTTGCGGGGGGGCACCGGGGAGCTGTTTTTT. It encodes CASSSLRGGTGELFF.

The chain combines TRBV5-1 with TRBJ2-5, with unresolved D. This CDR3 has 13 residues. The germline V gene has CDR1 SGHRS and CDR2 YFSETQ. The ends were cut back, 4 bases at V and 5 bases at J, with 12 bases in the middle. The CDR3 is CASSTSGPETQYF. The CDR3 DNA is TGCGCCAGCAGCACGTCCGGCCCGGAGACCCAGTACTTC.